A selection of T cell receptor beta chains follows, all from one sample in a study of human T cells and chemical hapten exposure. TCRdb processed the RACE reads anew with MiXCR; each CDR3 protein has one entry. The data hold about 82,000 distinct CDR3 sequences, with roughly 13% observed a single time. The sequencing used whole blood, collected in connection with sensitization to the hapten diphenylcyclopropenone (DPC). These receptors all stem from a woman aged 45-60 years with alopecia areata. Some clones in this sample may be carry-over from other donors' samples. The CDR3 runs from the conserved cysteine through the conserved F or W. The D gene is left open where the match is weak. Clone size is given for some rows only: seen once, a few or many times, or a class if the clone is expanded.

.	TRBV30	TRBJ1-1	.	CARGPDGLNTEAFF	TGTGCCAGGGGACCGGACGGTTTAAACACTGAAGCTTTCTTT
many	TRBV6-1	TRBJ2-3	TRBD2	CASSELAGGPDTQYF	TGTGCCAGCAGTGAACTAGCGGGAGGGCCAGATACGCAGTATTTT
many	TRBV21-1	TRBJ1-1	.	CASSKSRVGTEAFF	TGTGCCAGCAGCAAAAGCCGGGTCGGCACTGAAGCTTTCTTT
.	TRBV7-3	TRBJ2-1	TRBD2	CASSLSGRHNEQFF	TGTGCCAGCAGCTTGAGCGGGAGGCACAATGAGCAGTTCTTC
many	TRBV4-2	TRBJ2-1	.	CASSPGSNSYNEQFF	TGTGCCAGCAGCCCGGGCAGCAACTCCTACAATGAGCAGTTCTTC
few	TRBV9	TRBJ1-1	.	CASSVSISNTEAFF	TGTGCCAGCAGCGTGTCCATTTCGAACACTGAAGCTTTCTTT
few	TRBV27	TRBJ1-1	.	CASSIRRGLDTEAFF	TGTGCCAGCAGTATACGTCGGGGGCTGGACACTGAAGCTTTCTTT
.	TRBV4-1	TRBJ2-1	TRBD2	CASSQMSGRFEQFF	TGCGCCAGCAGCCAAATGAGCGGGAGGTTTGAGCAGTTCTTC
many	TRBV20-1	TRBJ1-5	.	CSASIQSGYQPQHF	TGCAGTGCTAGTATCCAGTCCGGTTATCAGCCCCAGCATTTT
many	TRBV7-2	TRBJ2-7	TRBD2	CASSPTSGTSYEQYF	TGTGCCAGCAGCCCGACTAGCGGGACTTCCTACGAGCAGTACTTC
many	TRBV29-1	TRBJ2-3	.	CSARRDTDTQYF	TGCAGCGCCCGAAGAGACACAGATACGCAGTATTTT
many	TRBV20-1	TRBJ2-1	TRBD2	CSARLQTSGYYNEQFF	TGCAGTGCACGATTACAAACTAGCGGGTATTACAATGAGCAGTTCTTC
.	TRBV19	TRBJ2-2	TRBD1	CASSIGQVNTGELFF	TGTGCCAGTAGTATCGGACAGGTGAACACCGGGGAGCTGTTTTTT
many	TRBV27	TRBJ1-2	TRBD1	CASSFTGGYGYTF	TGTGCCAGCAGTTTTACAGGGGGCTATGGCTACACCTTC
.	TRBV12-3/TRBV12-4	TRBJ2-1	TRBD2	CASSLGTSGRNEQFF	TGTGCCAGCAGTTTAGGGACTAGCGGTAGAAATGAGCAGTTCTTC
.	TRBV20-1	TRBJ2-7	.	CSANRDQRVYEQYF	TGCAGTGCAAACCGGGACCAGCGTGTCTACGAGCAGTACTTC
.	TRBV29-1	TRBJ2-7	TRBD1	CSVRVPDGDRGFYEQYF	TGCAGCGTTCGCGTTCCAGACGGGGACAGGGGGTTCTACGAGCAGTACTTC
few	TRBV11-2	TRBJ2-1	.	CASSPFADNEQFF	TGTGCCAGCAGCCCCTTTGCGGACAATGAGCAGTTCTTC
few	TRBV6-5	TRBJ2-3	.	CASFPVGAPPSTDTQYF	TGTGCCAGCTTCCCCGTGGGTGCACCTCCTAGCACAGATACGCAGTATTTT
.	TRBV30	TRBJ2-7	.	CAWSFRAGGEQYF	TGTGCCTGGAGTTTTCGGGCAGGTGGTGAGCAGTACTTC
.	TRBV6-6	TRBJ1-5	.	CASSYSVDQPQHF	TGTGCCAGCAGTTACTCGGTGGATCAGCCCCAGCATTTT
many	TRBV29-1	TRBJ2-5	.	CSVTPGAGETQYF	TGCAGCGTCACCCCGGGGGCGGGGGAGACCCAGTACTTC
.	TRBV2	TRBJ2-4	.	CASRRAAKNIQYF	TGTGCCAGCAGACGGGCGGCCAAAAACATTCAGTACTTC
many	TRBV20-1	TRBJ1-6	.	CSARVSQQLYNSPLHF	TGCAGTGCTAGAGTGAGTCAGCAGCTTTATAATTCACCCCTCCACTTT
many	TRBV11-1	TRBJ2-1	.	CASSPRDSYNEQFF	TGTGCCAGCAGCCCACGAGACAGCTACAATGAGCAGTTCTTC
.	TRBV3-1	TRBJ2-3	.	CASSQRGARARGTDTQYF	TGTGCCAGCAGCCAAAGAGGGGCCCGGGCGCGGGGCACAGATACGCAGTATTTT
many	TRBV5-5	TRBJ2-2	.	CASSLRWELNTGELFF	TGTGCCAGCAGCTTGAGGTGGGAGTTGAATACCGGGGAGCTGTTTTTT
.	TRBV5-1	TRBJ2-7	.	CASSAAIRQSEQYF	TGCGCCAGCAGCGCGGCGATTAGGCAGTCCGAGCAGTACTTC
few	TRBV6-5	TRBJ1-1	TRBD1	CASSLRGQTEAFF	TGTGCCAGCAGTCTCAGGGGGCAAACTGAAGCTTTCTTT
.	TRBV7-9	TRBJ2-5	TRBD2	CASSSSGRAGETQYF	TGTGCCAGCAGCTCCAGCGGGAGGGCCGGTGAGACCCAGTACTTC
.	TRBV29-1	TRBJ2-1	.	CSVDKEGLVTEQFF	TGCAGCGTTGACAAGGAGGGCCTGGTGACTGAGCAGTTCTTC
.	TRBV29-1	TRBJ1-1	.	CSVHAGDVDTEAFF	TGCAGCGTTCATGCAGGGGATGTGGACACTGAAGCTTTCTTT
.	TRBV10-3	TRBJ1-1	TRBD1	CAISTGTDTEAFF	TGTGCCATCAGTACGGGGACAGACACTGAAGCTTTCTTT
.	TRBV20-1	TRBJ2-7	TRBD2	CSARVFAAGGSAEQYF	TGCAGTGCTAGAGTATTCGCTGCGGGAGGATCAGCCGAGCAGTACTTC
few	TRBV6-6	TRBJ1-4	TRBD1	CASSYTGQGSKLFF	TGTGCCAGCAGTTATACGGGACAGGGGTCAAAACTGTTTTTT
.	TRBV3-2	TRBJ2-1	.	CASSQFRTGYNEQFF	TGTGCCAGCAGCCAATTCAGGACCGGATACAATGAGCAGTTCTTC
few	TRBV12-3/TRBV12-4	TRBJ2-1	TRBD2	CASSLTSGRVREQFF	TGTGCCAGCAGTCTGACTAGCGGGAGGGTGCGGGAGCAGTTCTTC
many	TRBV28	TRBJ2-5	.	CASTQTGTPETQYF	TGTGCCAGCACCCAAACCGGGACACCGGAGACCCAGTACTTC
.	TRBV11-2	TRBJ2-1	TRBD2	CASSTRTSGMRNEQFF	TGTGCCAGCAGCACCCGGACTAGCGGGATGAGGAATGAGCAGTTCTTC
.	TRBV7-9	TRBJ1-4	.	CASSPPGIINEKLFF	TGTGCCAGCAGTCCTCCAGGGATAATAAATGAAAAACTGTTTTTT
many	TRBV7-8	TRBJ2-5	TRBD1	CASSLRPGQGQETQYF	TGTGCCAGCAGCTTACGACCGGGACAGGGACAAGAGACCCAGTACTTC
.	TRBV12-3/TRBV12-4	TRBJ2-1	TRBD1	CASSLPGQGLDEQFF	TGTGCCAGCAGTCTTCCGGGACAGGGGCTCGATGAGCAGTTCTTC
few	TRBV3-1	TRBJ1-1	.	CASSQRGVDTEAFF	TGTGCCAGCAGCCAACGGGGGGTTGACACTGAAGCTTTCTTT
few	TRBV30	TRBJ1-1	.	CAWSRLDTEAFF	TGTGCCTGGAGTCGGTTGGACACTGAAGCTTTCTTT
once	TRBV29-1	TRBJ1-2	TRBD1	CSVITTGDGYTF	TGCAGCGTTATAACGACAGGGGATGGCTACACCTTC
few	TRBV19	TRBJ1-5	.	CASTLRRELGDQPQHF	TGTGCCAGTACCCTAAGGAGGGAGCTCGGTGATCAGCCCCAGCATTTT
many	TRBV13	TRBJ1-2	TRBD1	CASSRGQGVSDYGYTF	TGTGCCAGCAGCCGGGGACAGGGGGTTAGTGACTATGGCTACACCTTC
few	TRBV10-3	TRBJ1-3	TRBD1	CAISERTGSGNTIYF	TGTGCCATCAGTGAAAGGACAGGCTCTGGAAACACCATATATTTT
.	TRBV28	TRBJ2-1	.	CASRLTGEQFF	TGTGCCAGCAGACTAACAGGGGAGCAGTTCTTC
.	TRBV18	TRBJ2-7	TRBD1	CASSDGTGGSYEQYF	TGTGCCAGCTCGGATGGGACAGGAGGCTCCTACGAGCAGTACTTC
.	TRBV5-1	TRBJ1-1	.	CASSLEVGSRLGNTEAFF	TGCGCCAGCAGCTTGGAGGTCGGGAGCCGTTTGGGGAACACTGAAGCTTTCTTT
.	TRBV27	TRBJ1-2	.	CASSPLRAGGGGPYGYTF	TGTGCCAGCAGTCCCCTCAGAGCGGGGGGTGGAGGTCCCTATGGCTACACCTTC
.	TRBV9	TRBJ2-1	.	CASSVASHYNEQFF	TGTGCCAGCAGCGTAGCGAGCCATTACAATGAGCAGTTCTTC
.	TRBV3-1	TRBJ2-3	TRBD2	CASSPGGLAGVGDTQYF	TGTGCCAGCAGCCCAGGAGGACTAGCGGGAGTAGGAGATACGCAGTATTTT